The entry below describes one TCR beta chain. At one end, the junction sequence differs from germline, possibly due to a read error. The CDR3 is made up of 15 amino acids. Germline V gene sequence: CDR1 SSHAT, CDR2 FNYEAQ (reference sequence). This sample was taken from a study of blood T cell repertoires in COVID-19. Data came from immunoSEQ multiplex PCR; TCRdb stores just in-frame clones and leaves some out. Here the sample spans fewer than 300,000 clones, just under 90% being singletons. This TCR was sampled from a woman aged 45-65 years with COVID-19, enrolled during active disease. This chain connects TRBV7-7 to TRBJ2-5, with a weak D call TRBD2 (6 bases). Input material: peripheral blood. The CDR3 loop reads CASSFVRGTQETQYF. CDR3 sequence (DNA): TGTGCTAGCAGCTTCGTGCGGGGCACCCAAGAGACCCAGTACTTC.